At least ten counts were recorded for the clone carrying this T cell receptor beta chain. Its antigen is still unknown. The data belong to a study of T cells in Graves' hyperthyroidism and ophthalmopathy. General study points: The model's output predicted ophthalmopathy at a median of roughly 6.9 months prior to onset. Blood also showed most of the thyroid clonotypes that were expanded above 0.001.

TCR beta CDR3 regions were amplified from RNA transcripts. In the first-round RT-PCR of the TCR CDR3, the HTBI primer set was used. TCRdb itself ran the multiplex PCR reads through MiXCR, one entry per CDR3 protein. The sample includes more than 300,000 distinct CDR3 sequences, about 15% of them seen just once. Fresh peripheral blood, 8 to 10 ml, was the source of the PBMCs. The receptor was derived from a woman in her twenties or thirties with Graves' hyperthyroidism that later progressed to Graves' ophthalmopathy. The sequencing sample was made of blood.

This CDR3 is CASSDVFTEAFF. CDR3 DNA sequence: TGTGCCAGCAGCGATGTTTTCACTGAAGCTTTCTTT. V usage is TRBV7-9 and J usage is TRBJ1-1; D gene unclear. CDR1 SEHNR and CDR2 FQNEAQ come from the germline V gene (reference sequence). This CDR3 comprises 12 residues. Trimming removed 5 bases from V and 4 bases from J, with 8 bases in between.